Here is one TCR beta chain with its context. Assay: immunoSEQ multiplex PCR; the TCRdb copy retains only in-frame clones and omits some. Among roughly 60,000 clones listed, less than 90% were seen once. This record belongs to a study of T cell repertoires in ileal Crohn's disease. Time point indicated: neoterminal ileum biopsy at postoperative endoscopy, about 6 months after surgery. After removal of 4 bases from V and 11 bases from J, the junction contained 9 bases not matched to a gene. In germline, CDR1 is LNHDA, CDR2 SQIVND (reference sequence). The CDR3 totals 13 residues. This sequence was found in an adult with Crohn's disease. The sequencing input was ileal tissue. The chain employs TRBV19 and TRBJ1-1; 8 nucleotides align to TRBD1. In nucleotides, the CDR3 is TGTGCCAGTAGTACCGCCCAGGGGGCTAAGGCTTTCTTT. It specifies CASSTAQGAKAFF.